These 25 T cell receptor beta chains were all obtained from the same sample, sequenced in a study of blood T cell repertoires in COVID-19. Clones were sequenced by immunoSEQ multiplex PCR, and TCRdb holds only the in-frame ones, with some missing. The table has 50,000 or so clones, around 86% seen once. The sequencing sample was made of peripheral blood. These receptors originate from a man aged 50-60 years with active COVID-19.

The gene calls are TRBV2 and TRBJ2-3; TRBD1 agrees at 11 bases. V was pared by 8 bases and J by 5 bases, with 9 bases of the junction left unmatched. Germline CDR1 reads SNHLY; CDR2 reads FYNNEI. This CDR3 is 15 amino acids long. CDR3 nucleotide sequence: TGTGCCAGCTGCCTGATGGACAGGGGGCAAGATACGCAGTATTTT. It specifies CASCLMDRGQDTQYF.

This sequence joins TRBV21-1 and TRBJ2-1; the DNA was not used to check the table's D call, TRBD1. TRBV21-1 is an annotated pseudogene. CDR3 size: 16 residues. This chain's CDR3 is CASSSRTDRVIDEQFF. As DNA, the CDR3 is TGTGCCAGCAGCTCCCGGACGGACAGGGTAATCGATGAGCAGTTCTTC.

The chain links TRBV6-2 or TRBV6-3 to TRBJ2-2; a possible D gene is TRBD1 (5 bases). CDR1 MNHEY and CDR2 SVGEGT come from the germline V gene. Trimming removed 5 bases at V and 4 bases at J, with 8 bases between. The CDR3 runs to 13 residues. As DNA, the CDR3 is TGTGCCAGCAGTCCAGGGTTCACCGGGGAGCTGTTTTTT. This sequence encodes CASSPGFTGELFF.

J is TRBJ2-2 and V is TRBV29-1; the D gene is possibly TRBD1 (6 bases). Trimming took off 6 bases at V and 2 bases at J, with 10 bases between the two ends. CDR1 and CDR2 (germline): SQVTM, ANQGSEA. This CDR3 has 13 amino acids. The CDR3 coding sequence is TGCAGCGTCCGGGACACAAACACCGGGGAGCTGTTTTTT. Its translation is CSVRDTNTGELFF.

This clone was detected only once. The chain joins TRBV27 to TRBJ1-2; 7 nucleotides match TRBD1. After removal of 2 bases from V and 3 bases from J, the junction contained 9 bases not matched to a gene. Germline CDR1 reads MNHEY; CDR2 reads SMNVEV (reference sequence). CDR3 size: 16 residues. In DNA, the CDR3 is TGTGCCAGCAGTTTAAGACCCGGACAGGTCGACTATGGCTACACCTTC. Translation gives CASSLRPGQVDYGYTF.

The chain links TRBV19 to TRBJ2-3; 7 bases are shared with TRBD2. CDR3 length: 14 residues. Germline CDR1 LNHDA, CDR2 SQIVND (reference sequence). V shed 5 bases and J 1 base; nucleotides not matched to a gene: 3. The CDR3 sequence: CASSVGGGTDTQYF. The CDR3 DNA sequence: TGTGCCAGTAGTGTGGGGGGGGGCACAGATACGCAGTATTTT.

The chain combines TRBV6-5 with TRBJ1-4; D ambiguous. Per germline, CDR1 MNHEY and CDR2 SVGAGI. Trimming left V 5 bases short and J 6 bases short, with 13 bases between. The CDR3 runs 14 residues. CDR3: CASSMNPRDEKLFF. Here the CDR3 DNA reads TGTGCCAGCAGTATGAACCCGCGGGATGAAAAACTGTTTTTT.

CDR3 sequence: CAIRSTGGGGDTQYF. The CDR3 DNA sequence: TGTGCCATCCGCTCGACGGGAGGGGGTGGAGATACGCAGTATTTT. The chain links TRBV7-9 to TRBJ2-3; 8 bases align to TRBD2. There are 15 residues in the CDR3. V lost 10 bases, J lost 5 bases, and 14 bases stayed unmatched. Germline values: CDR1 SEHNR, CDR2 FQNEAQ (reference sequence).

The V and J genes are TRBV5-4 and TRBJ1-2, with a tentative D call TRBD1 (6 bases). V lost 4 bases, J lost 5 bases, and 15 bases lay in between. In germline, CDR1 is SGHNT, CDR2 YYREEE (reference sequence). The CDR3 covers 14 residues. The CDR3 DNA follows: TGTGCCAGCAGCACAGGGACGGCAGGATATGGCTACACCTTC. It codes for CASSTGTAGYGYTF.

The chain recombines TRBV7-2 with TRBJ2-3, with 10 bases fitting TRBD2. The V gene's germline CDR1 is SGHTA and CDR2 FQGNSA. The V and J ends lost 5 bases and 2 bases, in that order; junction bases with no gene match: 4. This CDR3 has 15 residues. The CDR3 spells CASSILAGATDTQYF. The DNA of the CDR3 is TGTGCCAGCAGCATTCTAGCGGGGGCCACAGATACGCAGTATTTT.

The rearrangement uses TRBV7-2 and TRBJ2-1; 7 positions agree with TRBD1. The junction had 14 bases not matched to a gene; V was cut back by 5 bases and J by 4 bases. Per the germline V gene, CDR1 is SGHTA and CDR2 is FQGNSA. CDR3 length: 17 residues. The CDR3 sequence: CASSLPFYRGRYNEQFF. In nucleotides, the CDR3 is TGTGCCAGCAGCCTCCCCTTCTACAGGGGACGGTACAATGAGCAGTTCTTC.

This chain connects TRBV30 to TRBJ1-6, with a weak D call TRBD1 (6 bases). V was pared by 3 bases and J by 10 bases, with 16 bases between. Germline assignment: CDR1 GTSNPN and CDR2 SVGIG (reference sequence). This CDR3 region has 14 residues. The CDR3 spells CAWRDRGGASPLHF. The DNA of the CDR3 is TGTGCCTGGAGGGACCGCGGGGGGGCCTCACCCCTCCACTTT.

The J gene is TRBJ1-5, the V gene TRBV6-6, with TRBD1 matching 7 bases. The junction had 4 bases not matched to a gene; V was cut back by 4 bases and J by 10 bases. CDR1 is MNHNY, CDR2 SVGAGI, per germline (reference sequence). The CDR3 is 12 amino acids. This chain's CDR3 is CASSSGQVPQHF. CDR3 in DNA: TGTGCCAGCAGTTCCGGACAGGTCCCCCAGCATTTT.

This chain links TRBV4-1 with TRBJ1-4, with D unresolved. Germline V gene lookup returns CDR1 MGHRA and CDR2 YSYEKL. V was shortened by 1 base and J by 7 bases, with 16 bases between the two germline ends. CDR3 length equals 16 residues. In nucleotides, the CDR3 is TGCGCCAGCAGCCAAGCACACCGCGGTGTACCTGAAAAACTGTTTTTT. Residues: CASSQAHRGVPEKLFF.

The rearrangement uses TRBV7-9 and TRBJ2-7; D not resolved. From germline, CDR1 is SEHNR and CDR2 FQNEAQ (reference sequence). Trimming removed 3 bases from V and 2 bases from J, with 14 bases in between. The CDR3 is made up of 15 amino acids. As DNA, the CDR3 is TGTGCCAGCAGCTTGAGTCCTGAGATAGCCTACGAGCAGTACTTC. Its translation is CASSLSPEIAYEQYF.

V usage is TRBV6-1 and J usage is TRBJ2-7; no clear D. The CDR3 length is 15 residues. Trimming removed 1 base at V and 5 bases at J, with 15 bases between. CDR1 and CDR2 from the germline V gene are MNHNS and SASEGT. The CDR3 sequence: CASSEDPTPNDEQYF. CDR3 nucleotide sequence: TGTGCCAGCAGTGAAGACCCGACACCGAACGACGAGCAGTACTTC.

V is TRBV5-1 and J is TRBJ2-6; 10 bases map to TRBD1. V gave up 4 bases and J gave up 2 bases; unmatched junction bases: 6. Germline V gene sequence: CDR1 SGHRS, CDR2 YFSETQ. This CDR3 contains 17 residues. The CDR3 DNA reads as TGCGCCAGCAGCCTCCGACAGGGGGCAGCTGGGGCCAACGTCCTGACTTTC. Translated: CASSLRQGAAGANVLTF.

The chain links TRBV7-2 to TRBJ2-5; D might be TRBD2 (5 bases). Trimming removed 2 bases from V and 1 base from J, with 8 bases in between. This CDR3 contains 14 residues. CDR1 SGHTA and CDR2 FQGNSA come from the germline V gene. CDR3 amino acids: CASSLRTGQETQYF. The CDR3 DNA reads TGTGCCAGCAGCTTAAGGACTGGCCAAGAGACCCAGTACTTC.

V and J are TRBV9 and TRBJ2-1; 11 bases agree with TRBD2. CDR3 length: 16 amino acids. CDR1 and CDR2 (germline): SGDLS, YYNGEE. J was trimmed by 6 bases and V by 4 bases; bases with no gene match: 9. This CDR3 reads CASSPPSGGRVNEQFF. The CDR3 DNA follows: TGTGCCAGCAGCCCTCCTAGCGGGGGGCGGGTCAATGAGCAGTTCTTC.

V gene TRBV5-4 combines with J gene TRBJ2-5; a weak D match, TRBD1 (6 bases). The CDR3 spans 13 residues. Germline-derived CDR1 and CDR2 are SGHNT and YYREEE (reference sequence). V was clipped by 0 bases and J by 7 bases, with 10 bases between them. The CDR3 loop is CASSLEGGATQYF. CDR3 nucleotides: TGTGCCAGCAGCTTGGAAGGGGGAGCGACCCAGTACTTC.

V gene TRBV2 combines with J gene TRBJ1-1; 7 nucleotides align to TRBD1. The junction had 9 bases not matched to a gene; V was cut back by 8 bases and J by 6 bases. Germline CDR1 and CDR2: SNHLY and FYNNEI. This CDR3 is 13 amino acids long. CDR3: CASSTDREAEAFF. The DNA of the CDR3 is TGTGCCAGCTCGACAGACAGGGAGGCTGAAGCTTTCTTT.

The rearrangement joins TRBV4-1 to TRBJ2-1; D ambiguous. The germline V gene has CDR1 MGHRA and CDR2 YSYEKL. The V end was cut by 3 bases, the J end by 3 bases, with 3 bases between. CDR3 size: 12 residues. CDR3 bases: TGCGCCAGCAGCCACAGCTACAATGAGCAGTTCTTC. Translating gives CASSHSYNEQFF.

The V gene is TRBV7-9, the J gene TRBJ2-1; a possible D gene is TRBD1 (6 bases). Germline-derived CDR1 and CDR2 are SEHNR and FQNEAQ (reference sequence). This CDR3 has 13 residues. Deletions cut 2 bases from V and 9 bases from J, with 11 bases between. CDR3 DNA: TGTGCCAGCAGCTTATCAGGGGTTCCTGAGCAGTTCTTC. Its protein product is CASSLSGVPEQFF.

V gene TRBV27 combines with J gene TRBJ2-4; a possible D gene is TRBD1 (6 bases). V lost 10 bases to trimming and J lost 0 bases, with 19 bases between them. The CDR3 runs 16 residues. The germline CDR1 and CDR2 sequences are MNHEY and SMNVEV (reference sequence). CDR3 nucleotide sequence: TGTGCCAACAACCTCGGGACAACCATAGCCAAAAACATTCAGTACTTC. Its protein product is CANNLGTTIAKNIQYF.

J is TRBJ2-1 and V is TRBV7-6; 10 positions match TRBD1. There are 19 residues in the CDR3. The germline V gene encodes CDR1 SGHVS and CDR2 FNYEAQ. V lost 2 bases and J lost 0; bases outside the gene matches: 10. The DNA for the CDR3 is TGTGCCAGCAGCTTACCCGGGACAGGGGCTCAGGTCTCCTACAATGAGCAGTTCTTC. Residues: CASSLPGTGAQVSYNEQFF.